This T cell receptor beta chain was profiled in a study of T cell changes during pregnancy in multiple sclerosis. Method: immunoSEQ multiplex PCR; TCRdb's copy keeps in-frame clones and lacks some. The sample holds fewer than 140,000 clones, about 90% seen once. This clone was counted only a few times. Germline CDR1 is LNHDA and CDR2 is SQIVND (reference sequence). V lost 5 bases, J lost 4 bases, and 14 bases lay in between. This CDR3 is built from 14 residues. V is TRBV19 and J is TRBJ1-2; no firm D call. Sequences were derived from peripheral blood, sampled before pregnancy. This TCR derives from a female donor with multiple sclerosis, enrolled in a pregnancy study. CDR3 region: CASSPAMHSYGYTF. CDR3 in DNA: TGTGCCAGTAGTCCCGCTATGCACAGCTATGGCTACACCTTC.